The clone carrying this T cell receptor beta chain came up many times. Its target is not known. CDR1 and CDR2 from the germline V gene are MDHEN and SYDVKM. With 5 bases clipped from V and 3 bases from J, the junction kept 14 bases outside the gene matches. CDR3 length: 17 amino acids. This entry comes from a study of regulatory T cells in long-lasting Graves disease. Time point in this sample: persistent/refractory GD, antithyroid drugs over 5 years with positive TRAb. PBMCs provided the RNA from which the TCR library was made. The study's findings and limits: The study found TRBV28, TRBJ1-2 and TRBJ2-5 favored in persistent disease. Lower TCR diversity characterized persistent Graves' patients relative to newly diagnosed patients.

Construction of TCR beta libraries relied on iRepertoire HTBI primers and on Arm-PCR targeting CDR3 regions. TCRdb used MiXCR to reprocess the multiplex PCR reads, holding one entry per CDR3 protein. The sample lists approximately 290,000 distinct CDR3 sequences, around a fifth occurring once. Sequencing was performed on peripheral blood mononuclear cells (PBMCs), taken when the disease was refractory, from a patient treated with antithyroid drugs. The clonotype comes from a female donor with Graves disease. The chain uses TRBV28 and TRBJ2-3; 7 nucleotides agree with TRBD2. The CDR3 coding sequence is TGTGCCAGCAGTCCTGTCGGGGGGATCCATACTACAGATACGCAGTATTTT. Its protein is CASSPVGGIHTTDTQYF.